What follows are 15 T cell receptor beta chains derived from one specimen sequenced in a study of neurological immune-mediated disorders (dated by TCRdb to between 2018 and 2021). The library was prepared using 5' RACE. TCRdb records Illumina HiSeq 2500 as the sequencer. TCRdb redid the processing of the public reads, applying fastp at Q25 and MiXCR, and retained in-frame beta chains. Rows merge per CDR3 protein into single entries with the most common DNA and genes. The sample data list under 90,000 distinct CDR3 sequences, and roughly 10% of these were observed just once. 9.6% of the sample lies in the top ten. The time point label on this specimen signifies: longitudinal time-point 1 (baseline). Source material: PBMCs. The receptors stem from a man aged 30 to 39 in good health.

The table lists this clonotype with many counts. CDR3 amino acids: CASSGGGERTGELFF. The CDR3 nucleotides read TGTGCCAGCAGCGGTGGCGGGGAGAGGACCGGGGAGCTGTTTTTT. The rearrangement uses TRBV28 and TRBJ2-2, with D possibly matching TRBD2 (6 bases). The CDR3 is made up of 15 amino acids. Germline CDR1 reads MDHEN; CDR2 reads SYDVKM. Trimming took 6 bases from V and 5 from J, leaving 16 bases between them.

In the case of this clonotype: A read error may be the cause here, since a much bigger clone is one base away. This chain joins TRBV5-6 and TRBJ2-1; 9 positions agree with TRBD2. The CDR3 contains 16 residues. From germline, CDR1 is SGHDT and CDR2 YYEEEE. Unmatched junction bases numbered 12, after V lost 2 bases and J lost 9 bases. The CDR3 sequence: CASSFGSSGMESEQFF. CDR3 nucleotides: TGTGCCAGCAGCTTTGGGTCTAGCGGGATGGAGAGTGAGCAGTTCTTC.

This clonotype was observed many times. V gene TRBV7-2 combines with J gene TRBJ2-5, with D hard to call. V lost 3 bases and J lost 5, with 7 bases in between. Germline-derived CDR1 and CDR2 are SGHTA and FQGNSA. The CDR3 sequence is 12 residues long. The CDR3 here is CASSFSGETQYF. CDR3 DNA: TGTGCCAGCAGCTTTTCCGGGGAGACCCAGTACTTC.

This clonotype appeared many times. The chain employs TRBV20-1 and TRBJ1-2, with D possibly TRBD1 on 6 matching bases. CDR1 is DFQATT and CDR2 is SNEGSKA in the germline V gene (reference sequence). The CDR3 runs to 12 residues. Deletions cut 6 bases from V and 6 bases from J, with 14 bases between. The CDR3 reads CSALQGLDGYTF. DNA for the CDR3: TGCAGTGCGTTACAGGGATTGGATGGCTACACCTTC.

This clonotype was seen many times. V usage is TRBV2 and J usage is TRBJ2-2, with D unclear. Germline assignment: CDR1 SNHLY and CDR2 FYNNEI. With 7 bases removed from V and 0 bases from J, the gap between germline ends came to 12 bases. CDR3 length: 15 amino acids. The CDR3 sequence is CASNQGRSNTGELFF. Here the CDR3 DNA reads TGTGCCAGCAATCAAGGGCGGTCGAACACCGGGGAGCTGTTTTTT.

This clonotype was picked up many times. The chain joins TRBV28 to TRBJ1-1; no firm D call. Trimming shortened V by 6 bases and J by 5 bases, and 13 bases separated the two germline ends. Germline loops: CDR1 MDHEN, CDR2 SYDVKM. The CDR3 is 13 residues long. CDR3 DNA: TGTGCCAGCAGAGCGGGCCAGACTACTGAAGCTTTCTTT. It codes for CASRAGQTTEAFF. Supplemented by reference TRBV28 and TRBJ1-1, the full variable domain reads DVKVTQSSRYLVKRTGEKVFLECVQDMDHENMFWYRQDPGLGLRLIYFSYDVKMKEKGDIPEGYSVSREKKERFSLILESASTNQTSMYLCASRAGQTTEAFFGQGTRLTVV.

This clonotype was counted at least ten times. CDR3 DNA: TGCGCCAGCAGCTTCTCTTCCGGACTAGCCTCGGAGACCCAGTACTTC. The encoded protein is CASSFSSGLASETQYF. The genes are TRBV5-1 and TRBJ2-5, with 8 bases that match TRBD2. Germline V gene sequence: CDR1 SGHRS, CDR2 YFSETQ. V gave up 2 bases and J gave up 5 bases; unmatched junction bases: 11. The CDR3 length is 16 residues.

The chain couples TRBV27 to TRBJ1-5; D is unclear. CDR1 is MNHEY and CDR2 is SMNVEV in the germline V gene (reference sequence). The CDR3 runs 13 residues. Trimming pared 2 bases from V and 5 bases from J, leaving 7 bases between. This CDR3 is CASSLTAYQPQHF. In DNA form, the CDR3 reads TGTGCCAGCAGTTTAACGGCTTATCAGCCCCAGCATTTT.

The chain combines TRBV20-1 with TRBJ2-3; D is uncertain. The ends were cut back, 4 bases at V and 8 bases at J, with 10 bases in the middle. The CDR3 runs 11 residues. Germline V gives CDR1 DFQATT, CDR2 SNEGSKA (reference sequence). CDR3 sequence (DNA): TGCAGTGCTAAGCTTCAGCTTACGCAGTATTTT. Amino acid sequence: CSAKLQLTQYF.

This clonotype has at least ten counts. The chain recombines TRBV5-1 with TRBJ2-2; TRBD2 aligns across 9 bases. The CDR3 has 16 residues. The V segment lost 2 bases and the J segment 1 base; nucleotides outside the gene matches: 3. CDR1 is SGHRS and CDR2 is YFSETQ in the germline V gene. The CDR3 DNA sequence: TGCGCCAGCAGCTTAGGAGCGGGGGGGAACACCGGGGAGCTGTTTTTT. Residues: CASSLGAGGNTGELFF.

This clonotype was seen more than once but under ten times. CDR3 nucleotides: TGTGCCAGCAGGGCACCTCGGGGAGATACGCAGTATTTT. Translating gives CASRAPRGDTQYF. The chain is built from TRBV28 and TRBJ2-3; tentatively, D is TRBD2 (5 bases). CDR3 length equals 13 residues. V gave up 6 bases and J gave up 5 bases, with 12 bases separating them. CDR1 is MDHEN and CDR2 is SYDVKM in the germline V gene.

This clonotype was recorded at least ten times. The rearrangement uses TRBV5-1 and TRBJ2-1, with D tentatively TRBD2 (5 bases). The CDR3 loop spans 16 amino acids. V was cut by 4 bases and J by 2 bases, with 16 bases left in between. In germline, CDR1 is SGHRS, CDR2 YFSETQ. The CDR3 loop reads CASSAGLGRPYNEQFF. DNA of the CDR3: TGCGCCAGCAGCGCGGGCCTGGGCAGGCCCTACAATGAGCAGTTCTTC.

V and J are TRBV6-2 or TRBV6-3 and TRBJ2-3, with 10 bases identical to TRBD2. Germline lookup yields CDR1 MNHEY and CDR2 SVGEGT. Trimming took 7 bases from V and 3 from J; bases not matched to a gene: 10. The CDR3 contains 16 residues. The CDR3 sequence is CASKAREAGGTDTQYF. The CDR3 DNA reads TGTGCCAGCAAAGCCCGGGAAGCGGGAGGGACAGATACGCAGTATTTT.

Many counts were recorded for this clonotype. The V gene is TRBV2, the J gene TRBJ2-3, with 10 bases identical to TRBD2. Germline lookup yields CDR1 SNHLY and CDR2 FYNNEI. This CDR3 has 14 amino acids. The trim removed 4 bases at V and 6 bases at J, leaving 4 bases unmatched. The CDR3 loop is CASSVSGLADTQYF. CDR3 nucleotides: TGTGCCAGCAGTGTCTCGGGACTAGCGGATACGCAGTATTTT.

Many counts were recorded for this clonotype. J is TRBJ2-7 and V is TRBV12-3 or TRBV12-4; D remains unclear. Trimming took 1 base from V and 3 from J, leaving 10 bases between them. The CDR3 is made up of 14 amino acids. The CDR3 region has the DNA TGTGCCAGCAGTTTAGATCCCAGATTCTACGAGCAGTACTTC. It is translated as CASSLDPRFYEQYF.